This TCR beta chain was recorded in a study of cytotoxic CD8 clonotypes in ibrutinib-treated CLL. Whole-study context: 24 partial and 2 complete responses; at median about 70 months, around 15 remitted, around 12 progressed. Study findings and constraints: Timing of sampling differed between sustained-remission and progressing patients.

With sequencing, the targeted depth ranged from 1 in 200,000 to 1 in 1 million T cells. Profiled with immunoSEQ multiplex PCR; TCRdb holds only in-frame clones, not every one. The table includes about 130,000 clones, 79% detected once. The trim removed 9 bases at V and 6 bases at J, leaving 5 bases unmatched. The germline gives CDR1 SNHLY, CDR2 FYNNEI. This CDR3 region has 14 residues. TCR beta library input comprised roughly 1.8 micrograms of genomic DNA from cryopreserved PBMCs. As for this clone: Its cognate antigen is unknown.

The chain carries TRBV2 and TRBJ2-1; 13 bases are shared with TRBD2. This clonotype was sampled from a human donor with chronic lymphocytic leukemia. Sequencing used PBMCs, obtained after 12 months of ibrutinib treatment. CDR3 coding DNA: TGTGCCAGTCTTAGGACTAGCGGGAGCAATGAGCAGTTCTTC. Its translation: CASLRTSGSNEQFF.